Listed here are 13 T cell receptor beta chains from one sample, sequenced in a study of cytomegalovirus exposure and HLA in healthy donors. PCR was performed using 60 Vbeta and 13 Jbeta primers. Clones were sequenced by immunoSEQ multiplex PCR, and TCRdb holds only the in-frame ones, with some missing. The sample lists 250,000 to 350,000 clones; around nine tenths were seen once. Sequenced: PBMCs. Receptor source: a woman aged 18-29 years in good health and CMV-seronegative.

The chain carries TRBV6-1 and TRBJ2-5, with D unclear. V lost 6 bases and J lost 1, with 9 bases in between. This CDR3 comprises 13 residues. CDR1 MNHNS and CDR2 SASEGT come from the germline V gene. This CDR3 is CASRQSPQETQYF. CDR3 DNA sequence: TGTGCCAGCAGGCAGTCCCCCCAAGAGACCCAGTACTTC.

This chain's CDR3 is CASSQGLAGSEQFF. DNA for the CDR3: TGTGCCAGCAGCCAAGGACTAGCCGGCTCGGAGCAGTTCTTC. The genes are TRBV9 and TRBJ2-1, with 8 nucleotides matching TRBD2. The junction had 10 bases not matched to a gene; V was cut back by 4 bases and J by 10 bases. CDR3 length equals 14 residues. Germline values: CDR1 SGDLS, CDR2 YYNGEE.

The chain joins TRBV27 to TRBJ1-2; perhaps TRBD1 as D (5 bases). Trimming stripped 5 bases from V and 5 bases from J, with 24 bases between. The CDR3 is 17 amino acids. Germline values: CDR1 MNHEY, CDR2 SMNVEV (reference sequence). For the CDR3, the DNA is TGTGCCAGCAGTCCAGGGTTGGGGCAGGTACCCTGGTATGGCTACACCTTC. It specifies CASSPGLGQVPWYGYTF.

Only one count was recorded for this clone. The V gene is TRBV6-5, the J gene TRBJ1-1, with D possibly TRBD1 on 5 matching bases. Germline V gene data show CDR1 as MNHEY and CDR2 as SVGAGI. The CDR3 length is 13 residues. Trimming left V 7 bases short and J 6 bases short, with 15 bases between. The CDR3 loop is CASTPRGGAEAFF. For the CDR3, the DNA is TGTGCCAGCACTCCCCGGGGGGGAGCTGAAGCTTTCTTT.

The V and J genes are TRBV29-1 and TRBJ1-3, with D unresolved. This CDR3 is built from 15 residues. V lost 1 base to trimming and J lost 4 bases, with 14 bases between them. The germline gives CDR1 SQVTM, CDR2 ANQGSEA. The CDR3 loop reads CSVEGPESRGNTIYF. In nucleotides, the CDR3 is TGCAGCGTTGAAGGCCCTGAGAGCCGAGGAAACACCATATATTTT.

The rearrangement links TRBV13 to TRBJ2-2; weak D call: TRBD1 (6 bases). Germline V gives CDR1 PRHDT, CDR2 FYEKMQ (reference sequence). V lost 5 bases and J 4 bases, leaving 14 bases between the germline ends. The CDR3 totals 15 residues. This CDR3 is CASSGTGHLTGELFF. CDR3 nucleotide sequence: TGTGCCAGCAGCGGGACGGGACACCTCACCGGGGAGCTGTTTTTT.

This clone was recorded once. The CDR3 DNA sequence: TGTGCCAGCAGCTTACGGTGGAGCTCCTACGAGCAGTACTTC. Translated: CASSLRWSSYEQYF. This chain joins TRBV13 and TRBJ2-5; no firm D call. TRBJ2-7 explains the end of the DNA better; the J call may be wrong. The CDR3 length is 14 residues. Germline assignment: CDR1 PRHDT and CDR2 FYEKMQ (reference sequence).

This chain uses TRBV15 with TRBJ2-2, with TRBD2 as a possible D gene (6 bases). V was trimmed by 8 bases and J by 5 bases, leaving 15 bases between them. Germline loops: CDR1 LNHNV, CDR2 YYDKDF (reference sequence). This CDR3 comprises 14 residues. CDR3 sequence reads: CATGWRGPTGELFF. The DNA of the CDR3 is TGTGCCACCGGATGGAGGGGCCCAACCGGGGAGCTGTTTTTT.

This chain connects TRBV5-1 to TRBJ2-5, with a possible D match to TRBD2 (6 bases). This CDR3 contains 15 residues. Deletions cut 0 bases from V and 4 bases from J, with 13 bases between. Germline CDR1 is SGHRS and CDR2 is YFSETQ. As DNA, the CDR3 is TGCGCCAGCAGCTTGGGGGGGGTTACGAGAGAGACCCAGTACTTC. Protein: CASSLGGVTRETQYF. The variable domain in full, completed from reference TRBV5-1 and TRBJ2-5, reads KAGVTQTPRYLIKTRGQQVTLSCSPISGHRSVSWYQQTPGQGLQFLFEYFSETQRNKGNFPGRFSGRQFSNSRSEMNVSTLELGDSALYLCASSLGGVTRETQYFGPGTRLLVL.

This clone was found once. The CDR3 protein is CASSPGSGGRTDTQYF. The DNA for the CDR3 is TGTGCCAGCAGTCCGGGAAGCGGGGGTCGCACAGATACGCAGTATTTT. The V call is TRBV27, the J call TRBJ2-3, with 8 bases matching TRBD2. The CDR3 consists of 16 residues. Trimming removed 5 bases from V and 1 base from J; junction bases left unmatched: 8. Germline CDR1 is MNHEY and CDR2 is SMNVEV (reference sequence).

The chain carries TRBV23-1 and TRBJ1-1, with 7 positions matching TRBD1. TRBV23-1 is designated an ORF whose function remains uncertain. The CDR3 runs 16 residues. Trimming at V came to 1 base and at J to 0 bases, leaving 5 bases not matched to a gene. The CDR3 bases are TGCGCCAGCAGTCAATGCGACAGGGATATGAACACTGAAGCTTTCTTT. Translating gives CASSQCDRDMNTEAFF.

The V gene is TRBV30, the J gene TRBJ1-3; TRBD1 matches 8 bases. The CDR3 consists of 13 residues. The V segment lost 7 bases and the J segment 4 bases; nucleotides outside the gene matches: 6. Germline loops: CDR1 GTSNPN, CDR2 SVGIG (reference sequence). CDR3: CASRTGKGNTIYF. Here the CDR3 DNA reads TGTGCCTCTCGGACAGGGAAGGGAAACACCATATATTTT.

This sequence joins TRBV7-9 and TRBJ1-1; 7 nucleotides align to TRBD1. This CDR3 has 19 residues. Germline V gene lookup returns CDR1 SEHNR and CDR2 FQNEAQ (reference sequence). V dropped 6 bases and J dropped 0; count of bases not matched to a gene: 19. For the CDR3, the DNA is TGTGCCAGCAGTCCAACAGGGGCCCTAGTTACCGTCATGAACACTGAAGCTTTCTTT. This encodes CASSPTGALVTVMNTEAFF.